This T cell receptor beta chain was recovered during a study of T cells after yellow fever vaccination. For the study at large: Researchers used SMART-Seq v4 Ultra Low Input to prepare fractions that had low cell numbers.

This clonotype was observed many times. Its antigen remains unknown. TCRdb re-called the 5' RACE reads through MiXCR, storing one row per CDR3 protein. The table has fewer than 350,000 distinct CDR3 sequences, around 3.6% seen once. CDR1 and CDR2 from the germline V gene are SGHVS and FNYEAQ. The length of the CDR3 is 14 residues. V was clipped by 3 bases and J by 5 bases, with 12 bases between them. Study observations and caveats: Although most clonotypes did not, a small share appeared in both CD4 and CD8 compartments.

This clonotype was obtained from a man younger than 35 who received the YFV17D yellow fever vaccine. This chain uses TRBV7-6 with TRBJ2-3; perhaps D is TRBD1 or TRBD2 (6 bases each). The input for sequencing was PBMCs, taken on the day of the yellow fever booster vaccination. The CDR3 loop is CASSFQGRGDTQYF. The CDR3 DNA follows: TGTGCCAGCAGCTTCCAGGGGCGGGGAGATACGCAGTATTTT.